The rows below give T cell receptor beta chains drawn from one sample of a study of blood T cells in healthy people across ages. TCRdb itself ran the 5' RACE reads through MiXCR, one entry per CDR3 protein. The data contain roughly 680,000 distinct CDR3 sequences, roughly half of them singletons. The material sequenced was blood. The receptors shown here come from an elderly woman in good health. Each CDR3 is given with its conserved first and last residue. A D gene is named only where the DNA matches it firmly. Clone size appears in some rows only: once, few, many, or a class for an expanded clone.

D: -; size: few; V: TRBV5-1; J: TRBJ2-2; CDR3: CASSGLAGELFF; DNA: TGCGCCAGCAGCGGGCTGGCCGGGGAGCTGTTTTTT
D: -; size: many; V: TRBV5-1; J: TRBJ2-7; CDR3: CASKGEQYF; DNA: TGCGCCAGCAAGGGGGAGCAGTACTTC
D: -; size: -; V: TRBV12-3/TRBV12-4; J: TRBJ2-5; CDR3: CASSFRGGTQYF; DNA: TGTGCCAGCAGTTTCCGTGGTGGGACCCAGTACTTC
D: -; size: -; V: TRBV14; J: TRBJ2-5; CDR3: CASSQNFQETQYF; DNA: TGTGCCAGCAGCCAGAATTTCCAAGAGACCCAGTACTTC
D: -; size: -; V: TRBV12-5; J: TRBJ1-2; CDR3: CASGLDSRDYTF; DNA: TGTGCTAGTGGTTTGGATTCCAGGGACTACACCTTC
D: -; size: -; V: TRBV7-2; J: TRBJ2-1; CDR3: CASSPGQSKGGQFF; DNA: TGTGCCAGCAGCCCGGGACAGTCAAAGGGGGGGCAGTTCTTC
D: -; size: -; V: TRBV12-3/TRBV12-4; J: TRBJ2-3; CDR3: CASSFPPGGGGDTQYF; DNA: TGTGCCAGCAGTTTTCCTCCAGGGGGCGGGGGAGATACGCAGTATTTT
D: -; size: -; V: TRBV18; J: TRBJ1-1; CDR3: CASSPPTEKGTEAFF; DNA: TGTGCCAGCTCACCGCCGACAGAGAAAGGCACTGAAGCTTTCTTT
D: TRBD1; size: -; V: TRBV4-2; J: TRBJ2-5; CDR3: CASSQDGPGGLETQYF; DNA: TGTGCCAGCAGCCAAGATGGGCCAGGGGGCCTAGAGACCCAGTACTTC
D: -; size: -; V: TRBV20-1; J: TRBJ2-5; CDR3: CSATKTGQETQYF; DNA: TGCAGTGCTACGAAGACAGGTCAAGAGACCCAGTACTTC
D: -; size: many; V: TRBV20-1; J: TRBJ2-7; CDR3: CSASRGEQYF; DNA: TGCAGTGCTAGTCGCGGGGAGCAGTACTTC
D: TRBD1; size: -; V: TRBV20-1; J: TRBJ1-5; CDR3: CSASSSRTGLQPQHF; DNA: TGCAGTGCTAGTTCGAGTCGGACAGGGTTACAGCCCCAGCATTTT
D: TRBD1; size: few; V: TRBV28; J: TRBJ2-1; CDR3: CASSVGGWAEQFF; DNA: TGTGCCAGCAGTGTAGGGGGCTGGGCTGAGCAGTTCTTC
D: -; size: -; V: TRBV7-9; J: TRBJ2-5; CDR3: CASSLDRDYQETQYF; DNA: TGTGCCAGCAGCTTGGACCGGGACTACCAAGAGACCCAGTACTTC
D: -; size: many; V: TRBV12-3/TRBV12-4; J: TRBJ2-7; CDR3: CASRTSSGYEQYF; DNA: TGTGCCAGCAGAACTTCTTCGGGCTACGAGCAGTACTTC
D: TRBD1; size: many; V: TRBV6-5; J: TRBJ2-6; CDR3: CASSRTGKEAGANVLTF; DNA: TGTGCCAGCAGCCGGACAGGGAAGGAGGCTGGGGCCAACGTCCTGACTTTC
D: TRBD2; size: -; V: TRBV7-3; J: TRBJ2-7; CDR3: CASSPQRGAHGEQYF; DNA: TGTGCCAGCAGCCCACAGCGGGGGGCCCATGGAGAGCAGTACTTC
D: TRBD1; size: once; V: TRBV6-2/TRBV6-3; J: TRBJ1-6; CDR3: CASRSGGAYNSPLHF; DNA: TGTGCCAGCAGATCAGGGGGCGCGTATAATTCACCCCTCCACTTT
D: -; size: -; V: TRBV7-3; J: TRBJ1-5; CDR3: CASSQGPDQPQHF; DNA: TGTGCCAGCAGTCAGGGGCCCGATCAGCCCCAGCATTTT
D: TRBD1; size: many; V: TRBV5-5; J: TRBJ1-5; CDR3: CASSLEVGGGQPQHF; DNA: TGTGCCAGCAGCTTGGAGGTTGGAGGGGGCCAGCCCCAGCATTTT
D: -; size: -; V: TRBV29-1; J: TRBJ2-7; CDR3: CSVEDNGYEQYF; DNA: TGCAGCGTTGAAGATAACGGCTACGAGCAGTACTTC
D: -; size: many; V: TRBV5-1; J: TRBJ2-3; CDR3: CASSLVTVLSTDTQYF; DNA: TGCGCCAGCAGCTTGGTGACAGTTCTTTCCACAGATACGCAGTATTTT
D: -; size: -; V: TRBV27; J: TRBJ1-2; CDR3: CAGSFSVGGGYTF; DNA: TGTGCCGGCAGTTTCAGCGTTGGGGGTGGCTACACCTTC
D: TRBD1; size: many; V: TRBV2; J: TRBJ1-1; CDR3: CASRDRGNTEAFF; DNA: TGTGCCAGCAGGGACAGGGGGAACACTGAAGCTTTCTTT
D: -; size: -; V: TRBV12-3/TRBV12-4; J: TRBJ1-6; CDR3: CASSPGVSGSPLHF; DNA: TGTGCCAGCAGTCCAGGGGTTTCTGGTTCACCCCTCCACTTT
D: TRBD1; size: few; V: TRBV12-3/TRBV12-4; J: TRBJ2-3; CDR3: CASSVTGVRADTQYF; DNA: TGTGCCAGCAGCGTCACAGGGGTCAGAGCAGATACGCAGTATTTT
D: -; size: many; V: TRBV12-3/TRBV12-4; J: TRBJ2-5; CDR3: CASSLPREQGLSQETQYF; DNA: TGTGCCAGCAGTTTGCCCAGGGAGCAGGGGCTATCTCAAGAGACCCAGTACTTC
D: -; size: -; V: TRBV12-3/TRBV12-4; J: TRBJ2-7; CDR3: CASSSGYLNYEQYF; DNA: TGTGCCAGCAGCTCCGGTTACTTAAACTACGAGCAGTACTTC
D: TRBD1; size: many; V: TRBV7-2; J: TRBJ2-5; CDR3: CASSLSWTGTETQYF; DNA: TGTGCCAGCAGCCTCAGCTGGACAGGGACAGAGACCCAGTACTTC
D: TRBD2; size: -; V: TRBV12-3/TRBV12-4; J: TRBJ2-5; CDR3: CASSTSDLLNEQYF; DNA: TGTGCCAGCAGTACTAGCGATTTACTCAATGAGCAGTACTTC
D: TRBD1; size: -; V: TRBV4-2; J: TRBJ1-5; CDR3: CASSQPGQGSQPQHF; DNA: TGTGCCAGCAGCCAGCCGGGACAGGGAAGTCAGCCCCAGCATTTT
D: -; size: once; V: TRBV11-2; J: TRBJ2-5; CDR3: CASSLGWEETQYF; DNA: TGTGCCAGCAGCTTAGGCTGGGAAGAGACCCAGTACTTC
D: -; size: -; V: TRBV2; J: TRBJ2-1; CDR3: CASSELEGNEQFF; DNA: TGTGCCAGCAGTGAATTGGAGGGGAATGAGCAGTTCTTC
D: -; size: -; V: TRBV7-9; J: TRBJ1-2; CDR3: CASSFSSGYGYTF; DNA: TGTGCCAGCAGCTTCTCTTCCGGCTATGGCTACACCTTC
D: -; size: -; V: TRBV6-5; J: TRBJ1-5; CDR3: CASSADLGNQPQHF; DNA: TGTGCCAGCAGTGCGGATTTAGGAAATCAGCCCCAGCATTTT
D: -; size: few; V: TRBV3-1; J: TRBJ2-2; CDR3: CASSRPGVDGELFF; DNA: TGTGCCAGCAGCCGGCCGGGGGTGGACGGGGAGCTGTTTTTT
D: -; size: -; V: TRBV7-2; J: TRBJ2-5; CDR3: CASSLERGLRQTQYF; DNA: TGTGCCAGCAGCTTAGAAAGGGGTTTGAGGCAGACCCAGTACTTC
D: -; size: many; V: TRBV7-2; J: TRBJ1-6; CDR3: CASSFVGSDSPLHF; DNA: TGTGCCAGCAGCTTCGTCGGGTCGGATTCACCCCTCCACTTT
D: TRBD2; size: -; V: TRBV28; J: TRBJ2-1; CDR3: CASSDRGAGFIHEQFF; DNA: TGTGCCAGCAGTGACCGGGGAGCGGGATTCATTCATGAGCAGTTCTTC
D: TRBD1; size: -; V: TRBV6-2/TRBV6-3; J: TRBJ1-5; CDR3: CASRTGLYSNQPQHF; DNA: TGTGCCAGCAGGACAGGGTTATATAGCAATCAGCCCCAGCATTTT
D: -; size: -; V: TRBV5-1; J: TRBJ2-1; CDR3: CASSLELVYYNEQFF; DNA: TGCGCCAGCAGCTTGGAGCTGGTGTACTACAATGAGCAGTTCTTC
D: TRBD1; size: many; V: TRBV7-9; J: TRBJ2-5; CDR3: CASSLQGYQETQYF; DNA: TGCGCCAGCAGCTTACAGGGGTACCAAGAGACCCAGTACTTC
D: TRBD2; size: many; V: TRBV5-1; J: TRBJ2-1; CDR3: CASSLGALAFYNEQFF; DNA: TGCGCCAGCAGCTTGGGTGCACTAGCGTTTTACAATGAGCAGTTCTTC
D: TRBD1; size: -; V: TRBV4-2; J: TRBJ2-5; CDR3: CASSQAQGAGETQYF; DNA: TGTGCCAGCAGCCAAGCCCAGGGGGCTGGGGAGACCCAGTACTTC
D: -; size: -; V: TRBV12-3/TRBV12-4; J: TRBJ1-4; CDR3: CASSLRGAGEKLFF; DNA: TGTGCCAGCAGTTTGCGTGGGGCTGGAGAAAAACTGTTTTTT
D: TRBD1; size: -; V: TRBV29-1; J: TRBJ2-7; CDR3: CGADRVPYNEQYF; DNA: TGCGGCGCCGACAGGGTCCCCTACAATGAGCAGTACTTC
D: -; size: many; V: TRBV29-1; J: TRBJ1-2; CDR3: CSGGDSRGYTF; DNA: TGCAGCGGAGGGGATTCTCGGGGCTACACCTTC
D: TRBD2; size: -; V: TRBV12-3/TRBV12-4; J: TRBJ2-7; CDR3: CASSFASGSSYNEQYF; DNA: TGTGCCAGCAGTTTCGCTAGCGGAAGCTCCTACAATGAGCAGTACTTC
D: TRBD1; size: -; V: TRBV29-1; J: TRBJ2-5; CDR3: CSVELGQGETQYF; DNA: TGCAGCGTTGAATTGGGACAGGGGGAGACCCAGTACTTC
D: TRBD2; size: few; V: TRBV4-3; J: TRBJ2-7; CDR3: CASSQQSSGAPYEQYF; DNA: TGCGCCAGCAGCCAACAATCTAGCGGAGCCCCCTACGAGCAGTACTTC
D: -; size: few; V: TRBV29-1; J: TRBJ2-2; CDR3: CSVAGTGELFF; DNA: TGCAGCGTTGCAGGGACCGGGGAGCTGTTTTTT
D: -; size: few; V: TRBV5-1; J: TRBJ2-7; CDR3: CASSSGLKGYEQYF; DNA: TGCGCCAGCAGCTCCGGGCTAAAAGGTTACGAGCAGTACTTC
D: -; size: few; V: TRBV12-3/TRBV12-4; J: TRBJ2-5; CDR3: CASKGAETQYF; DNA: TGTGCCAGCAAGGGCGCGGAGACCCAGTACTTC
D: -; size: many; V: TRBV5-1; J: TRBJ2-3; CDR3: CASSLGPKTTDTQYF; DNA: TGCGCCAGCAGCTTGGGACCGAAAACGACAGATACGCAGTATTTT
D: -; size: few; V: TRBV5-1; J: TRBJ2-3; CDR3: CASSSDRGGGLVQYF; DNA: TGCGCCAGCAGCTCTGACAGGGGAGGTGGACTAGTTCAGTATTTT
D: -; size: few; V: TRBV3-1; J: TRBJ1-5; CDR3: CASSQDGRGQPQHF; DNA: TGTGCCAGCAGCCAAGACGGTAGGGGCCAGCCCCAGCATTTT
D: -; size: many; V: TRBV6-2/TRBV6-3; J: TRBJ2-1; CDR3: CASSYSGAGNPNEQFF; DNA: TGTGCCAGCAGTTATTCAGGGGCAGGGAACCCCAATGAGCAGTTCTTC